The 27 T cell receptor beta chains below were found in one sample sequenced in a study of T cells in Graves' hyperthyroidism and ophthalmopathy. Regions amplified from RNA transcripts were the TCR beta CDR3 regions. TCR CDR3 underwent first-round RT-PCR with the HTBI primer set. TCRdb fed the multiplex PCR reads into MiXCR, producing one record per CDR3 protein. Of about 640,000 distinct CDR3 sequences in the sample, less than 25% are singletons; the top ten hold 30% to 40%. The sample comprised blood. Receptors originate from a man aged 30 to 45 with Graves' ophthalmopathy.

The chain links TRBV6-1 to TRBJ2-6, with 9 bases identical to TRBD1. The CDR3 is 17 amino acids. Germline lookup yields CDR1 MNHNS and CDR2 SASEGT. V trimming: 6 bases; J trimming: 2 bases; junction bases outside the gene matches: 8. CDR3 coding DNA: TGTGCCAGCAGCTGGGGACAGGGAGGGACTGGGGCCAACGTCCTGACTTTC. It is translated as CASSWGQGGTGANVLTF.

The chain is built from TRBV6-1 and TRBJ1-1; D unclear. The CDR3 has 14 amino acids. The germline V and J ends were trimmed by 4 bases and 0 bases, with 9 bases remaining between them. The germline gives CDR1 MNHNS, CDR2 SASEGT. The DNA of the CDR3 is TGTGCCAGCAGTGTATCTAGTCTGAACACTGAAGCTTTCTTT. It is translated as CASSVSSLNTEAFF.

The rearrangement joins TRBV11-2 to TRBJ2-1, with TRBD2 identical over 8 bases. Per the germline V gene, CDR1 is SGHAT and CDR2 is FQNNGV. CDR3 length equals 17 residues. J lost 2 bases, V lost 5 bases, and 11 bases had no gene match. The CDR3 here is CASSLRRRAGAYNEQFF. The CDR3 nucleotides are TGTGCCAGCAGCCTCCGACGACGAGCGGGAGCCTACAATGAGCAGTTCTTC.

This chain connects TRBV5-1 to TRBJ2-6, with TRBD1 matching over 7 bases. Germline CDR1 and CDR2: SGHRS and YFSETQ. The CDR3 contains 15 residues. V shed 6 bases, J shed 0 bases, and the junction held 3 bases outside the gene matches. This CDR3 reads CASKTGDSGANVLTF. Here the CDR3 DNA reads TGCGCCAGCAAAACAGGGGACTCTGGGGCCAACGTCCTGACTTTC.

The chain combines TRBV6-1 with TRBJ2-5; TRBD1 aligns across 11 bases. The CDR3 runs 15 residues. Germline V gene data show CDR1 as MNHNS and CDR2 as SASEGT. The J segment lost 0 bases and the V segment lost 5 bases, leaving 2 bases of the junction unmatched. CDR3 region: CASSWTGGNQETQYF. The CDR3 DNA follows: TGTGCCAGCAGTTGGACAGGGGGCAACCAAGAGACCCAGTACTTC.

The chain recombines TRBV7-9 with TRBJ1-1; no definite D call. Germline V CDR1 and CDR2: SEHNR, FQNEAQ (reference sequence). V gave up 6 bases and J gave up 7 bases, with 9 bases separating them. The CDR3 is made up of 11 amino acids. CDR3 nucleotide sequence: TGTGCCAGCAGAATAGACGATGAAGCTTTCTTT. This sequence encodes CASRIDDEAFF.

In this sample, this clonotype turned up many times. This rearrangement joins TRBV7-2 to TRBJ2-3; maybe TRBD1 (6 bases). Trimming removed 5 bases at V and 3 bases at J, with 15 bases between. Germline-derived CDR1 and CDR2 are SGHTA and FQGNSA. CDR3 length equals 15 residues. The CDR3 region is CASSVVGGRTDTQYF. CDR3 sequence (DNA): TGTGCCAGCAGCGTAGTAGGGGGTAGAACAGATACGCAGTATTTT.

This chain links TRBV4-1 with TRBJ1-2, with D unresolved. Germline V gene data show CDR1 as MGHRA and CDR2 as YSYEKL. V was cut by 0 bases and J by 6 bases, with 11 bases left in between. The CDR3 runs to 14 residues. CDR3 DNA: TGCGCCAGCAGCCAAGATGTCAGCAGCCATGGCTACACCTTC. It yields the protein CASSQDVSSHGYTF.

This clonotype has ten or more counts. The V gene is TRBV3-1, the J gene TRBJ1-6; 11 positions match TRBD1. The J segment lost 7 bases and the V segment lost 4 bases, leaving 6 bases of the junction unmatched. Germline V gene lookup returns CDR1 LGHDT and CDR2 YNNKEL (reference sequence). CDR3 size: 16 residues. For the CDR3, the DNA is TGTGCCAGCAGCCGAGGACAGGGGGCGCGGAATTCACCCCTCCACTTT. Translation: CASSRGQGARNSPLHF.

This clonotype has more than one count but fewer than ten. The chain is built from TRBV5-8 and TRBJ2-1; tentative D call: TRBD1 (6 bases). Trimming removed 4 bases at V and 6 bases at J, with 14 bases between. CDR3 length: 14 amino acids. CDR1 is SGHTS, CDR2 YDEGEE, per germline. CDR3 coding DNA: TGTGCCAGCAGCCCGGGACACCTCCCCAATGAGCAGTTCTTC. This gives the protein CASSPGHLPNEQFF.

This clonotype was seen ten or more times. This chain joins TRBV5-1 and TRBJ2-7, with D tentatively TRBD2 (6 bases). The CDR3 has 16 amino acids. Trimming pared 1 base from V and 0 bases from J, leaving 14 bases between. CDR1 and CDR2 (germline): SGHRS, YFSETQ. CDR3 amino acids: CASSLSGGASSYEQYF. CDR3 nucleotide sequence: TGCGCCAGCAGCTTGTCTGGCGGGGCGAGCTCCTACGAGCAGTACTTC. The entire variable domain, with the rest obtained from reference TRBV5-1 and TRBJ2-7, is as follows: KAGVTQTPRYLIKTRGQQVTLSCSPISGHRSVSWYQQTPGQGLQFLFEYFSETQRNKGNFPGRFSGRQFSNSRSEMNVSTLELGDSALYLCASSLSGGASSYEQYFGPGTRLTVT.

This clonotype was recorded a few times. This CDR3 reads CATRGTGLYYGYTF. CDR3 coding DNA: TGTGCGACTAGGGGGACAGGGCTTTACTATGGCTACACCTTC. The chain couples TRBV18 to TRBJ1-2; 9 nucleotides line up with TRBD1. The CDR3 has 14 residues. Germline values: CDR1 KGHSH, CDR2 LQKENI.

This clonotype has at least ten counts. V is TRBV7-9 and J is TRBJ2-1; D is undetermined. Trimming took off 1 base at V and 0 bases at J, with 13 bases between the two ends. The CDR3 extends over 17 amino acids. CDR1 SEHNR and CDR2 FQNEAQ come from the germline V gene (reference sequence). Here the CDR3 reads CASSLVWALDSYNEQFF. The CDR3, as DNA: TGTGCCAGCAGCTTAGTGTGGGCACTCGACTCCTACAATGAGCAGTTCTTC.

This clonotype was recorded many times. This sequence joins TRBV11-2 and TRBJ2-5; the D is unclear. Germline-derived CDR1 and CDR2 are SGHAT and FQNNGV. The CDR3 spans 11 residues. V was clipped by 7 bases and J by 5 bases, with 8 bases between them. Written as DNA, the CDR3 is TGTGCCAGCACCCTGGGGGAGACCCAGTACTTC. Translated, it gives CASTLGETQYF.

This clonotype was seen ten or more times. V usage is TRBV6-1 and J usage is TRBJ2-2, with D perhaps TRBD1 or TRBD2 (5 bases each). The V gene's germline CDR1 is MNHNS and CDR2 SASEGT. Trimming took 7 bases from V and 7 from J, leaving 13 bases between them. This CDR3 region has 13 residues. In DNA, the CDR3 is TGTGCCAGCACTGGGGGAGAACACGGGGAGCTGTTTTTT. Amino acid sequence: CASTGGEHGELFF.

In its sample, this clonotype was seen many times. V usage is TRBV7-8 and J usage is TRBJ2-7; possible D gene TRBD1, 5 bases. The CDR3 runs to 13 residues. V was trimmed by 3 bases and J by 6 bases, leaving 12 bases between them. The V gene's germline CDR1 is SGHVS and CDR2 FQNEAQ. The CDR3 loop is CASSFGQYFEQYF. The CDR3 nucleotides are TGTGCCAGCAGCTTTGGACAATATTTCGAGCAGTACTTC. Based on the CDR3 plus reference TRBV7-8 and TRBJ2-7, the full variable domain is GAGVSQSPRYKVAKRGQDVALRCDPISGHVSLFWYQQALGQGPEFLTYFQNEAQLDKSGLPSDRFFAERPEGSVSTLKIQRTQQEDSAVYLCASSFGQYFEQYFGPGTRLTVT.

The chain recombines TRBV28 with TRBJ1-5; possibly TRBD1 for D (5 bases). The CDR3 consists of 15 residues. Germline V gene sequence: CDR1 MDHEN, CDR2 SYDVKM. Trimming left V 7 bases short and J 8 bases short, with 21 bases between. This CDR3 is CASTVAGNTWEPQHF. CDR3 DNA sequence: TGTGCCAGCACCGTAGCAGGGAACACCTGGGAGCCCCAGCATTTT. Together with reference TRBV28 and TRBJ1-5, the CDR3 gives the full variable domain: DVKVTQSSRYLVKRTGEKVFLECVQDMDHENMFWYRQDPGLGLRLIYFSYDVKMKEKGDIPEGYSVSREKKERFSLILESASTNQTSMYLCASTVAGNTWEPQHFGDGTRLSIL.

Written as DNA, the CDR3 is TGTGCCAGCAGTCCCGGGGGCGCCATCCAAGAGACCCAGTACTTC. As protein: CASSPGGAIQETQYF. This chain links TRBV27 with TRBJ2-5; D possibly matches TRBD1 or TRBD2 (6 bases each). CDR3 length: 15 residues. Looked up from germline, CDR1 is MNHEY and CDR2 is SMNVEV (reference sequence). V was clipped by 5 bases and J by 1 base, with 14 bases between them.

This clonotype was detected only a few times. The chain is built from TRBV11-2 and TRBJ2-7; D not resolved. The CDR3 runs 14 residues. V shed 6 bases and J shed 3 bases, with 15 bases lying between them. Germline V gene lookup returns CDR1 SGHAT and CDR2 FQNNGV. CDR3 nucleotide sequence: TGTGCCAGCAGTCCGAGGTCGGCCCTCTACGAGCAGTACTTC. Translated, it gives CASSPRSALYEQYF. The full variable domain, with the rest looked up from reference TRBV11-2 and TRBJ2-7, is EAGVAQSPRYKIIEKRQSVAFWCNPISGHATLYWYQQILGQGPKLLIQFQNNGVVDDSQLPKDRFSAERLKGVDSTLKIQPAKLEDSAVYLCASSPRSALYEQYFGPGTRLTVT.

This chain uses TRBV10-3 with TRBJ1-1, with 12 bases aligning to TRBD1. This CDR3 is 18 amino acids long. CDR1 and CDR2 (germline): ENHRY, SYGVKD. Unmatched junction bases numbered 10, after V lost 0 bases and J lost 5 bases. The DNA of the CDR3 is TGTGCCATCAGTGAGTCGGGACAGGGGGCGCTTGGTAGGACTGAAGCTTTCTTT. Encoded protein: CAISESGQGALGRTEAFF.

This clonotype was seen repeatedly, ten times or more. The chain links TRBV5-1 to TRBJ2-5, with D perhaps TRBD1 (6 bases). Germline CDR1 and CDR2: SGHRS and YFSETQ. The V end was cut by 5 bases, the J end by 5 bases, with 19 bases between. The CDR3 runs 15 residues. The CDR3, as DNA: TGCGCCAGCAGTTCCGGGACATTGGGGCTGGAGACCCAGTACTTC. This codes for CASSSGTLGLETQYF.

The rearrangement uses TRBV2 and TRBJ1-1, with D possibly matching TRBD1 (6 bases). CDR1 and CDR2 from the germline V gene are SNHLY and FYNNEI. Trimming removed 4 bases at V and 3 bases at J, with 18 bases between. The CDR3 spans 16 residues. The CDR3 spells CASSGGWGRGDTEAFF. The DNA of the CDR3 is TGTGCCAGCAGTGGAGGTTGGGGGAGGGGGGACACTGAAGCTTTCTTT.

This clonotype was counted ten times or more. The junction differs from germline at one of its ends, possibly a read error. The chain has TRBV2 and TRBJ2-5; no firm D call. Per germline, CDR1 SNHLY and CDR2 FYNNEI. CDR3 size: 12 residues. CDR3 in DNA: TGTGCCAGCAGGGAAGAAGCGGAGACCCAGTACTTC. Its translation: CASREEAETQYF.

This clonotype was seen more than once but under ten times. This chain joins TRBV6-1 and TRBJ1-5; D not certain. CDR3 length: 15 amino acids. From germline, CDR1 is MNHNS and CDR2 SASEGT. Trimming left V 7 bases short and J 0 bases short, with 13 bases between. Written as DNA, the CDR3 is TGTGCCAGCACCTCCGCGGGGTATAGCAATCAGCCCCAGCATTTT. The encoded protein is CASTSAGYSNQPQHF.

Only a few counts were recorded for this clonotype. The rearrangement joins TRBV11-2 to TRBJ2-7, with D possibly being TRBD2 (6 bases). This CDR3 is 11 amino acids long. V lost 4 bases and J lost 6, with 7 bases in between. Germline lookup yields CDR1 SGHAT and CDR2 FQNNGV. Written as DNA, the CDR3 is TGTGCCAGCAGCTCGGGAGTCGAGCAGTACTTC. Residues: CASSSGVEQYF.

This sequence joins TRBV20-1 and TRBJ2-7; 9 bases agree with TRBD2. Unmatched junction bases numbered 4, after V lost 0 bases and J lost 4 bases. This CDR3 has 14 residues. Looked up from germline, CDR1 is DFQATT and CDR2 is SNEGSKA (reference sequence). Written as DNA, the CDR3 is TGCAGTGCTAGAGAGATAGCGGGAGCTTACGAGCAGTACTTC. Amino acids: CSAREIAGAYEQYF.

This clonotype was observed a few times. The CDR3 bases are TGTGCCGTACGGGGGTCTGAAGCTTTCTTT. Encoded protein: CAVRGSEAFF. This sequence joins TRBV2 and TRBJ1-1; maybe TRBD1 (5 bases). The CDR3 runs 10 residues. Germline CDR1 is SNHLY and CDR2 is FYNNEI. V lost 11 bases to trimming and J lost 6 bases, with 10 bases between them.